These 9 T cell receptor beta chains were sequenced from one sample in a study of Ad26.COV2.S vaccination and SARS-CoV-2 variants (dated by TCRdb to the early 2020s). The sample's treatment or condition, from its label and the paper: about 20 received Ad26.COV2.S at low or high dose, single or two shots; about five received placebo; per-sample allocation not given. Repertoires of vaccine and placebo recipients were sequenced from samples collected on day 63 after the first injection. Library creation used the immunoSEQ multiplex PCR assay. Sourced from immuneACCESS, this table was stored by TCRdb with only in-frame sequences that have V and J called. A share of the clones is absent; for the studies checked, an unresolved V gene accounts for under half, and the remainder has no known explanation. The sample table holds some 410,000 clones, of which about 90% were seen once. The ten largest clones add up to approximately 1.6% of the sample.

The sample was peripheral blood, taken in a trial of Ad26.COV2.S vaccine versus placebo. The receptors here all came from a person aged 18-60 years who received the Ad26.COV2.S COVID-19 vaccine or a placebo.

This sequence joins TRBV6-2 or TRBV6-3 and TRBJ2-1, with TRBD1 identical over 7 bases. CDR1 and CDR2 (germline): MNHEY, SVGEGT. V shed 4 bases and J 4 bases; nucleotides not matched to a gene: 10. The CDR3 loop spans 16 amino acids. For the CDR3, the DNA is TGTGCCAGCAGTTTCGCAAACAGGGGAGTTTACAATGAGCAGTTCTTC. Its translation is CASSFANRGVYNEQFF.

In its sample, this clone was seen once. At one boundary the junction diverges from the germline segment, which might be a read error. The chain links TRBV2 to TRBJ1-2; the match to TRBD1 covers 8 bases. This CDR3 spans 15 amino acids. Germline V gives CDR1 SNHLY, CDR2 FYNNEI. The CDR3 nucleotides read TGTGCCAGCATTGAAAGCAGGGGGCGGAACTATGGCTACACCTTC. Its translation is CASIESRGRNYGYTF.

V and J are TRBV13 and TRBJ1-2; D is undetermined. V shed 0 bases and J shed 5 bases, with 16 bases lying between them. Germline values: CDR1 PRHDT, CDR2 FYEKMQ (reference sequence). This CDR3 region has 16 residues. CDR3 DNA sequence: TGTGCCAGCAGCTTAGGTTTGCTCGGGCCCTCTTATGGCTACACCTTC. Its translation is CASSLGLLGPSYGYTF.

This chain joins TRBV9 and TRBJ2-3; 7 nucleotides align to TRBD1. The V and J ends lost 3 bases and 2 bases, in that order; junction bases with no gene match: 9. This CDR3 region has 16 residues. CDR1 is SGDLS, CDR2 YYNGEE, per germline. The CDR3 bases are TGTGCCAGCAGCGCCCCCCACAGGGGACACACAGATACGCAGTATTTT. It translates to CASSAPHRGHTDTQYF.

This chain connects TRBV27 to TRBJ2-1; the D gene is possibly TRBD2 (6 bases). Trimming cost V 2 bases and J 0 bases, with 11 bases left between them. Germline loops: CDR1 MNHEY, CDR2 SMNVEV (reference sequence). The CDR3 spans 16 residues. Here the CDR3 reads CASSLITSSSYNEQFF. The CDR3 nucleotides are TGTGCCAGCAGTTTAATTACTAGCAGCTCCTACAATGAGCAGTTCTTC.

The chain is built from TRBV5-8 and TRBJ1-1, with TRBD1 identical over 8 bases. The CDR3 has 17 residues. Germline V gives CDR1 SGHTS, CDR2 YDEGEE. After removal of 4 bases from V and 4 bases from J, the junction contained 15 bases not matched to a gene. CDR3 coding DNA: TGTGCCAGCAGCCCGGACAGGGTACATCTGGTGGGCACTGAAGCTTTCTTT. This gives the protein CASSPDRVHLVGTEAFF.

This clone appeared a single time. The sample contains more than one DNA sequence encoding this CDR3. The chain uses TRBV11-2 and TRBJ2-7; 8 nucleotides agree with TRBD1. Germline V gene sequence: CDR1 SGHAT, CDR2 FQNNGV. CDR3 length equals 14 residues. J gave up 3 bases and V 1 base, and 2 bases lay outside the gene matches. The CDR3 loop is CASSLGTGGYEQYF. The CDR3 DNA reads TGTGCCAGCAGCTTAGGTACAGGGGGCTACGAGCAGTACTTC. Together with reference TRBV11-2 and TRBJ2-7, the CDR3 gives the full variable domain: EAGVAQSPRYKIIEKRQSVAFWCNPISGHATLYWYQQILGQGPKLLIQFQNNGVVDDSQLPKDRFSAERLKGVDSTLKIQPAKLEDSAVYLCASSLGTGGYEQYFGPGTRLTVT.

The chain employs TRBV28 and TRBJ1-2; TRBD1 matches at 7 bases. The CDR3 sequence is 14 residues long. Germline V lookup: CDR1 MDHEN, CDR2 SYDVKM. V dropped 5 bases and J dropped 8; count of bases not matched to a gene: 11. The CDR3: CASSELGTAVGYTF. CDR3 bases: TGTGCCAGCAGTGAGCTCGGGACAGCAGTAGGCTACACCTTC.

The chain joins TRBV28 to TRBJ2-2; 10 bases are shared with TRBD2. The CDR3 runs 13 residues. CDR1 is MDHEN, CDR2 SYDVKM, per germline. With 8 bases clipped from V and 5 bases from J, the junction kept 2 bases outside the gene matches. The CDR3 DNA follows: TGTGCCAGCGAACTAGCGGGGACCGGGGAGCTGTTTTTT. It codes for CASELAGTGELFF.